Here is one T cell receptor beta chain with its context. As yet, its antigen is unknown. The data are from a study of cytomegalovirus exposure and HLA in healthy donors. The CDR3 covers 18 residues. The germline CDR1 and CDR2 sequences are SGHVS and FQNEAQ. V lost 1 base and J 0 bases, leaving 13 bases between the germline ends. The primer mix had 60 Vbeta and 13 Jbeta primers. Profiled with immunoSEQ multiplex PCR; TCRdb holds only in-frame clones, not every one. The data hold about 64,000 clones, with roughly 87% observed a single time. Study-level points and caveats: Relative to the roughly 700-donor mean, N-insertions were reportedly fewer in an Asian-associated ancestry cluster in a later analysis.

Specimen: PBMCs. The clonotype was recovered from a female donor in good health and CMV-seronegative. The chain joins TRBV7-8 to TRBJ2-6, with TRBD1 as a possible D gene (5 bases). Written as DNA, the CDR3 is TGTGCCAGCAGCTTAGTCGGTAAAGACAGCTCTGGGGCCAACGTCCTGACTTTC. This encodes CASSLVGKDSSGANVLTF.